These T cell receptor beta chains were read from a single sample in a study of shared clonotypes between healthy human individuals. Repertoires were generated with immunoSEQ multiplex PCR, while TCRdb's copy carries only in-frame clones and drops some. The profile covers 2 million to 2.5 million clones, with 85% to 95% appearing a single time and about 1.5% taken by the ten largest. Sequenced: naive CD8+ T cells from PBMCs. These receptors all stem from a man aged 18 to 29 in good health. Some clones in this sample may be carry-over from other donors' samples. The CDR3 runs from the conserved cysteine through the conserved F or W. D genes are given only for firm matches. A clone size is listed for some rows: how often the clone was seen (once, few, many), or a class if it is expanded.

>TRBJ2-3|NA|TRBD2|TRBV11-2
TGTGCCAGCAGCTCCAGCGGGAGAGGCACAGATACGCAGTATTTT
CASSSSGRGTDTQYF
>TRBJ1-2|NA|TRBD1|TRBV6-5
TGTGCCAGCACCAAGGACAGGGGACATGGCTACACCTTC
CASTKDRGHGYTF
>TRBJ2-7|NA|NA|TRBV11-2
TGTGCCAGCAGCTTACCAAAGGGCAGCGTTTTCACCCCTATCTACGAGCAGTACTTC
CASSLPKGSVFTPIYEQYF
>TRBJ1-4|NA|NA|TRBV2
TGTGCCAGCAGTGGGAGCAGGGCTAATGAAAAACTGTTTTTT
CASSGSRANEKLFF
>TRBJ1-1|NA|TRBD1|TRBV27
TGTGCCAGCAGCGACCTGGGGACAGGGTGGGGTTTCTTT
CASSDLGTGWGFF
>TRBJ1-3|NA|NA|TRBV9
TGTGCCAGCAGCGCATCTGACAGGTTCTCTGGAAACACCATATATTTT
CASSASDRFSGNTIYF
>TRBJ1-2|once|NA|TRBV6-5
TGTGCCAGCAGTTACTCGATAACGGGGGTCTATGGCTACACCTTC
CASSYSITGVYGYTF
>TRBJ1-1|NA|NA|TRBV4-3
TGCGCCAGCAGCCAAGATGAGTGGATGACTACAGGACCGAACACTGAAGCTTTCTTT
CASSQDEWMTTGPNTEAFF
>TRBJ2-7|NA|NA|TRBV27
TGTGCCAGCAGTTTATATCCGGGAGCGGTCCTGGACGAGCAGTACTTC
CASSLYPGAVLDEQYF
>TRBJ2-3|NA|NA|TRBV25-1
TGTGCCAGCAGTGAATGGGGAGGTAGGAGCACAGATACGCAGTATTTT
CASSEWGGRSTDTQYF
>TRBJ2-1|NA|NA|TRBV28
TGTGCCAGCAGTCCAAGACCTCCACACCCCCACAATGAGCAGTTCTTC
CASSPRPPHPHNEQFF
>TRBJ2-7|NA|NA|TRBV6-4
TGTGCCCAGCACGGGGGCCTCTCCTACGAGCAGTACTTC
CAQHGGLSYEQYF